The TCR beta chain under discussion was sequenced for a study of blood T cell repertoires in COVID-19. The wider study: COVID-19 samples, acute and convalescent, were from the United States, Italy and Spain. PBMCs, B-cell-depleted T cells, or T cells provided the cDNA or gDNA that made up the material.

Per the germline V gene, CDR1 is SSHAT and CDR2 is FNYEAQ (reference sequence). The length of the CDR3 is 14 residues. Of note for this clone: At one boundary the junction diverges from the germline segment, which might be a read error.

Authors' data handling: Amplified reference gene primers provided the basis for estimating nucleated cell counts. Method: immunoSEQ multiplex PCR; TCRdb's copy keeps in-frame clones and lacks some. V and J calls and clone size come straight from that table; D and trimming were deduced from the DNA. Here the sample spans 450,000 to 500,000 clones, approximately 85% being singletons. The material sequenced was peripheral blood. The receptor was isolated from a human donor in a cohort sampled during active COVID-19. This chain links TRBV7-7 with TRBJ2-1, with D possibly being TRBD2 (5 bases). CDR3 loop: CASSDAGAYNEQFF. The CDR3 DNA sequence: TGTGCTAGCAGCGACGCGGGTGCCTACAATGAGCAGTTCTTC.